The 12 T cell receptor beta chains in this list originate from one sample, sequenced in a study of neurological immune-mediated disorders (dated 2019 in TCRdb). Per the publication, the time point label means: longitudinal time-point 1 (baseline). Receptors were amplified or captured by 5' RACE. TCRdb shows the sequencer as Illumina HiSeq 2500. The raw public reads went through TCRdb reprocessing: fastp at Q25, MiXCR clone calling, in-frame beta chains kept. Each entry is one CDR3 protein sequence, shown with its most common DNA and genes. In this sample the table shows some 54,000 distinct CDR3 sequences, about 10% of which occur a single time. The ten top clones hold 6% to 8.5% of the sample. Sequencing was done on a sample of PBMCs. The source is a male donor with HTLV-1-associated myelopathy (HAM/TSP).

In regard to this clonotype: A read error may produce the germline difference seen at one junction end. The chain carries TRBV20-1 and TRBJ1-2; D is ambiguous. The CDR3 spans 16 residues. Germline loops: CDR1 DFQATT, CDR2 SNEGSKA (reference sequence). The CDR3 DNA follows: TGCAGTGCTAGAGATCCCATTCCCGGACGAAACTACGGCTACACCTTC. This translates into CSARDPIPGRNYGYTF.

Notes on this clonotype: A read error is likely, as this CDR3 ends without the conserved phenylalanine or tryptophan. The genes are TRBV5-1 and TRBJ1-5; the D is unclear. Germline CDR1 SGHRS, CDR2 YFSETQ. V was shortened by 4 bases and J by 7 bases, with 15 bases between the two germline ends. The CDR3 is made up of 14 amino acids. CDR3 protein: CASSPGPEEQPQHL. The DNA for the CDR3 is TGCGCCAGCAGCCCGGGTCCTGAGGAACAGCCCCAGCATCTT.

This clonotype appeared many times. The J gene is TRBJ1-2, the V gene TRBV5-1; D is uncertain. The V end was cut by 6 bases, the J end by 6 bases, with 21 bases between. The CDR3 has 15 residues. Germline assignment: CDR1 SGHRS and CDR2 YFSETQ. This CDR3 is CASTTSTGKSHGYTF. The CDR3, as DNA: TGCGCCAGCACCACATCGACGGGGAAGAGTCATGGCTACACCTTC.

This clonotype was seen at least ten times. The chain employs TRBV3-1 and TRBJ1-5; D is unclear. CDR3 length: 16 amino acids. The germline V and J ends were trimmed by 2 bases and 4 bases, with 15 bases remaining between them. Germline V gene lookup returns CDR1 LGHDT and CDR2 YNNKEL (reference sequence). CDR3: CASSQNPPGLNQPQHF. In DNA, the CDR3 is TGTGCCAGCAGCCAAAACCCCCCCGGACTAAATCAGCCCCAGCATTTT.

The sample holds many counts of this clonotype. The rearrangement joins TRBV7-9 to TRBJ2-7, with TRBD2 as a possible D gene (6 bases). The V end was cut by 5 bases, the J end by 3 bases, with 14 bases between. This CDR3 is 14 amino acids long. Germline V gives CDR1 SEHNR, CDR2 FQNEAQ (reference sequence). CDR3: CASSPRGAYYEQYF. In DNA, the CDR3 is TGTGCCAGCAGCCCGCGGGGAGCGTACTACGAGCAGTACTTC.

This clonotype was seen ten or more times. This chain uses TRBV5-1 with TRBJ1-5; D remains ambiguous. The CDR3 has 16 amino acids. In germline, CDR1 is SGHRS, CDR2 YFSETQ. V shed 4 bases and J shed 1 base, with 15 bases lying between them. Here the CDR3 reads CASSESPVGSNQPQHF. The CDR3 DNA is TGCGCCAGCAGCGAGTCCCCCGTGGGGAGCAATCAGCCCCAGCATTTT.

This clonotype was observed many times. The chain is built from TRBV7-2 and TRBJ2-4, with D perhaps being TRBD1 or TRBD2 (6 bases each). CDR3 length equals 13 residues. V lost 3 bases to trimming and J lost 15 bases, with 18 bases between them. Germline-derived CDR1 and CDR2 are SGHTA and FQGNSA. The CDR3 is CASSFPRAGGRYF. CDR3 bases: TGTGCCAGCAGCTTCCCTAGGGCTGGGGGGCGGTACTTC.

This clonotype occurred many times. CDR3 sequence (DNA): TGTGCCAGCAGCTCGGCGACTAGCGGGATACCAGATACGCAGTATTTT. Translation: CASSSATSGIPDTQYF. The chain uses TRBV7-9 and TRBJ2-3; TRBD2 matches 11 bases. The CDR3 is 16 amino acids. Germline CDR1 is SEHNR and CDR2 is FQNEAQ (reference sequence). V was pared by 4 bases and J by 4 bases, with 7 bases of the junction left unmatched.

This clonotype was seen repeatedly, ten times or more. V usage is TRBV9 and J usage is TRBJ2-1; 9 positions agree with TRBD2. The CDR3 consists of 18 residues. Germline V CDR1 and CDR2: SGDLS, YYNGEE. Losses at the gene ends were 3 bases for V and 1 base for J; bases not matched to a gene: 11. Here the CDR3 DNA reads TGTGCCAGCAGCGAGGGGGGTAGCGGGGGCCGGTCCTACAATGAGCAGTTCTTC. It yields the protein CASSEGGSGGRSYNEQFF.

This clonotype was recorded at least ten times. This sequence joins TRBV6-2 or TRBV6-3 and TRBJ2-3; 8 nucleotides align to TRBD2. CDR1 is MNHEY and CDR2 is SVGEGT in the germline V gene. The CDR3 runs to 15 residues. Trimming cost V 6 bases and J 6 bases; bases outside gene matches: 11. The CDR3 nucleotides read TGTGCCAGCAGACCGGGACTAGGGATTATGGATACGCAGTATTTT. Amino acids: CASRPGLGIMDTQYF.

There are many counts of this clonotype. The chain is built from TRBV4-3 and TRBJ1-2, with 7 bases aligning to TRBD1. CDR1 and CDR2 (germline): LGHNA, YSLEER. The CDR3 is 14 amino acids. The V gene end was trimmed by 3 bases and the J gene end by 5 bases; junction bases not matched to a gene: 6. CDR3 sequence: CASSHRQGEYGYTF. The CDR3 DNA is TGCGCCAGCAGCCACCGACAGGGTGAATATGGCTACACCTTC.

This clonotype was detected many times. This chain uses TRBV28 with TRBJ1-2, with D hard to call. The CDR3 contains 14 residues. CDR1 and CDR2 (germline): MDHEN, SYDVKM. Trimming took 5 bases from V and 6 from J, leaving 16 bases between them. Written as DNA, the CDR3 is TGTGCCAGCAGTACCGGGTCACTAAGGAATGGCTACACCTTC. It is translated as CASSTGSLRNGYTF.